This is a list of T cell receptor beta chains from one sample in a study of Ad26.COV2.S vaccination and SARS-CoV-2 variants. Sequenced by immunoSEQ multiplex PCR; TCRdb stores in-frame clones only, minus some. The table records hundreds of thousands of clones, approximately 90% of them present only once. The sequenced sample was peripheral blood, obtained in a trial of Ad26.COV2.S vaccine versus placebo. These receptors were obtained from a person between 18 and 65 years old who received the Ad26.COV2.S COVID-19 vaccine or a placebo. Both conserved end residues are trimmed from each CDR3.

TRBV27	TRBJ2-7	14	ASRSRSGGRVYEQY
TRBV5-5	TRBJ1-2	10	ASNSDFYGYT
TRBV14	TRBJ2-1	14	ASSQLSGGNNNEQF
TRBV27	TRBJ1-2	16	ASSLLVAGGVSADGYT
TRBV6-2/TRBV6-3	TRBJ1-2	15	ASSYSPWTAANYGYT
TRBV3-1/TRBV3-2	TRBJ2-5	11	ASRAGGDETQY
TRBV4-3	TRBJ1-2	11	ASSPDRAGGYT
TRBV6-5	TRBJ1-1	11	ASSRNSGIEAF
TRBV28	TRBJ1-2	11	ASSFRGQGGYT
TRBV7-6	TRBJ2-1	15	ASSPLGAGLLYNEQF
TRBV6-5	TRBJ2-7	13	ASSYSYQGHYEQY
TRBV6-4	TRBJ2-2	14	ASASEGSINTGELF
TRBV28	TRBJ2-7	14	ASSFRVELSSYEQY
TRBV30	TRBJ1-3	12	AWGSQVTGNTIY
TRBV6-2/TRBV6-3	TRBJ2-2	14	ASSYSPGSGVRELF
TRBV2	TRBJ2-1	14	ASSKGTEATYNEQF
TRBV5-1	TRBJ2-3	14	ASSPAGGSVRDTQY
TRBV28	TRBJ1-4	14	ASSLLQTGGYEKLF
TRBV27	TRBJ2-3	13	ASSLTGGGSDTQY
TRBV4-3	TRBJ2-2	15	ASSATLGGAVTGELF
TRBV10-2	TRBJ2-7	13	ASSAPSGGRYEQY
TRBV5-4	TRBJ2-7	9	ASSLGATVN
TRBV5-4	TRBJ2-2	14	ASSLWTSGGARELF
TRBV9	TRBJ2-1	14	ASSVGFLGGPREQF
TRBV6-5	TRBJ1-2	12	ASSSLPGGSGYT
TRBV28	TRBJ2-2	10	ASRQGSGELF
TRBV7-3	TRBJ2-3	11	ASSPGSTDTQY
TRBV19	TRBJ1-2	13	ASRLKATGNYGYT
TRBV5-1	TRBJ2-3	13	ASSLSHKNTDTQY
TRBV7-8	TRBJ1-5	13	ASSLAGGVSQPQH
TRBV4-1	TRBJ2-5	11	ASSQDNQETQY
TRBV10-3	TRBJ2-1	14	AISEPGQGQLDEQF
TRBV28	TRBJ2-7	10	ASSLGDIVEY
TRBV27	TRBJ2-7	11	ASSRGESYEQY
TRBV5-4	TRBJ2-2	17	ASSLGSLAGGISTGELF
TRBV4-2	TRBJ1-5	12	ASSQDRGAQPQH
TRBV9	TRBJ1-4	12	ASSTGGVNEKLF
TRBV21-1	TRBJ2-7	15	ASSKEGLAGEPYEQY
TRBV18	TRBJ2-6	15	ASSQRDRGSGANVLT
TRBV3-1/TRBV3-2	TRBJ2-7	13	ASSQGGSGGYEQY
TRBV7-3	TRBJ2-1	15	ASSPYLGQGVNNEQF
TRBV7-8	TRBJ1-3	11	ASSLASGNTIY
TRBV2	TRBJ2-2	12	ASRGQVDTGELF
TRBV4-2	TRBJ2-2	14	ASSQDGGLNTGELF
TRBV25-1	TRBJ2-3	13	ASRETGRVADTQY
TRBV5-8	TRBJ2-7	13	ASSLGQGSFHEQY
TRBV5-4	TRBJ2-7	11	ASSLGPYYEQY
TRBV11-3	TRBJ2-3	11	ASAQGARDTQY
TRBV28	TRBJ2-7	11	ASSLDTLYEQY
TRBV27	TRBJ1-5	13	ASSLSRVLNQPQH
TRBV27	TRBJ1-2	11	ASAKDRGYGYT
TRBV10-3	TRBJ1-2	11	AISGDGSYGYT
TRBV15	TRBJ1-5	13	ATSRGQGEGQPQH
TRBV11-3	TRBJ2-1	14	ASSLDLLSSYNEQF
TRBV3-1/TRBV3-2	TRBJ1-1	11	ASSHRRNTEAF
TRBV19	TRBJ1-6	12	ASSGTVLNSPLH
TRBV6-5	TRBJ2-5	13	ASSLPRGRGKTQY